The T cell receptor beta chain under discussion was sequenced for a study of T cell repertoires in cytomegalovirus infection. Of note for this clonotype: Its antigen remains unidentified.

Findings and limits, study-wide: Frequencies of public TCR beta families were cumulated, and this identified carriers of CMV plus the relevant HLA.

One entry per CDR3 protein results from TCRdb running MiXCR on the reads. This table has about 920,000 distinct CDR3 sequences, 31% appearing once. Deletions cut 8 bases from V and 1 base from J, with 14 bases between. This CDR3 has 14 amino acids. The sample here was cultured CD8+ T cells from PBMCs, taken from culture after CMV antigen stimulation. J is TRBJ2-5 and V is TRBV12-3 or TRBV12-4; the D is unclear. This TCR derives from a human donor in good health (CMV status not recorded). Some clones in this sample may be carry-over from other donors' samples. The CDR3 loop is CASGFEVAQETQYF. The CDR3 region has the DNA TGTGCCAGCGGGTTTGAGGTGGCCCAAGAGACCCAGTACTTC.